This T cell receptor beta chain stems from a study of technical replicates of blood from a handful of donors. The CDR3 totals 12 residues. Germline values: CDR1 MNHEY, CDR2 SVGAGI. The ends were cut back, 2 bases at V and 3 bases at J, with 4 bases in the middle. Here immunoSEQ multiplex PCR was the method, and the copy in TCRdb shows in-frame clones only, minus some. The sample includes 67,000 or so clones, less than 97% of them seen just once. The receptor was isolated from a human donor in good health. Sequencing was carried out using T cells isolated from PBMCs. The chain couples TRBV6-5 to TRBJ1-1; D gene unclear. DNA of the CDR3: TGTGCCAGCAGTTACGCGGACACTGAAGCTTTCTTT. Encoded protein: CASSYADTEAFF.